These 19 T cell receptor beta chains came from one sample sequenced in a study of CD8 T cells in Susac syndrome (dated by TCRdb to the late 2010s). The method was the immunoSEQ multiplex PCR assay. RNA was extracted using the RNeasy kit, and about 0.5 to 1 ug of the RNA was reverse transcribed with random hexamers. TCRdb redid the processing of the public reads, applying fastp at Q25 and MiXCR, and retained in-frame beta chains. Rows with one shared CDR3 protein collapse into an entry with the most common genes and DNA. This sample is represented by fewer than 300,000 distinct CDR3 sequences; around 84% of them were singletons. About 0.11% of the sample rests with the top ten. The sample consisted of CD8+ T cells from PBMCs. Source of these receptors: a human donor with multiple sclerosis.

This clonotype has just one count. The chain employs TRBV29-1 and TRBJ1-1; D remains unclear. From germline, CDR1 is SQVTM and CDR2 ANQGSEA. Trimming shortened V by 4 bases and J by 5 bases, and 8 bases separated the two germline ends. The CDR3 covers 11 residues. The CDR3 DNA sequence: TGCAGCGTTGGAGGGAGTACTGAAGCTTTCTTT. Translating it yields CSVGGSTEAFF.

The CDR3 sequence is CSVLYLGTQYF. As DNA, the CDR3 is TGCAGCGTCCTATATTTAGGGACGCAGTATTTT. This rearrangement joins TRBV29-1 to TRBJ2-3, with unresolved D. The germline V gene has CDR1 SQVTM and CDR2 ANQGSEA. This CDR3 has 11 residues. The V end was cut by 6 bases, the J end by 9 bases, with 13 bases between.

CDR3: CASSVGKTYGYTF. Here the CDR3 DNA reads TGTGCCAGCAGTGTCGGAAAGACCTATGGCTACACCTTC. The rearrangement uses TRBV2 and TRBJ1-2, with D hard to call. The CDR3 runs 13 residues. Trimming took 4 bases from V and 4 from J, leaving 10 bases between them. Germline CDR1 and CDR2: SNHLY and FYNNEI.

The chain couples TRBV7-9 to TRBJ2-3; D remains ambiguous. The CDR3 extends over 16 amino acids. V was pared by 8 bases and J by 0 bases, with 18 bases between. CDR1 is SEHNR, CDR2 FQNEAQ, per germline (reference sequence). This CDR3 reads CASRTAAPDSTDTQYF. The CDR3 DNA reads TGTGCCAGCCGCACCGCGGCGCCCGATAGCACAGATACGCAGTATTTT.

CDR3 protein: CAWSDGGAEAFF. The CDR3 DNA follows: TGTGCCTGGAGTGACGGGGGGGCTGAAGCTTTCTTT. The chain is built from TRBV30 and TRBJ1-1; possible D gene TRBD1, 5 bases. Germline V gives CDR1 GTSNPN, CDR2 SVGIG (reference sequence). V was pared by 1 base and J by 6 bases, with 9 bases between. CDR3 length equals 12 residues.

A word on this clonotype: The junction departs from the called germline gene at one end, perhaps through a read error. The rearrangement joins TRBV9 to TRBJ2-1, with TRBD2 as a possible D gene (5 bases). Per the germline V gene, CDR1 is SGDLS and CDR2 is YYNGEE. This CDR3 has 18 residues. DNA for the CDR3: TGTGCCAGCAGCGGCGCGGTGGAAGGAGCGGAAGACTACAATGCGCAGTTCTTC. It is translated as CASSGAVEGAEDYNAQFF.

V usage is TRBV7-3 and J usage is TRBJ2-1; 8 bases map to TRBD2. Unmatched junction bases numbered 6, after V lost 3 bases and J lost 5 bases. CDR1 is SGHTA, CDR2 FQGTGA, per germline. This CDR3 contains 15 residues. The chain's CDR3 is CASSLDTGGHNEQFF. The CDR3 DNA sequence: TGTGCCAGCAGCTTGGATACGGGAGGGCACAATGAGCAGTTCTTC.

This rearrangement joins TRBV19 to TRBJ2-5; D may match TRBD1 or TRBD2 (5 bases each). Trimming shortened V by 8 bases and J by 5 bases, and 21 bases separated the two germline ends. The germline V gene has CDR1 LNHDA and CDR2 SQIVND (reference sequence). The CDR3 is made up of 15 amino acids. CDR3 sequence: CASSYPEGTLETQYF. The CDR3 DNA follows: TGTGCCAGTTCCTACCCCGAGGGGACCTTGGAGACCCAGTACTTC.

The chain recombines TRBV30 with TRBJ2-7, with TRBD1 matching 9 bases. J lost 2 bases, V lost 4 bases, and 6 bases had no gene match. The CDR3 is 14 residues long. Looked up from germline, CDR1 is GTSNPN and CDR2 is SVGIG (reference sequence). CDR3 coding DNA: TGTGCCTGGACGTTGAGACAGGGGGCCTACGAGCAGTACTTC. This codes for CAWTLRQGAYEQYF.

The chain recombines TRBV7-3 with TRBJ2-5, with 7 nucleotides matching TRBD2. The V gene's germline CDR1 is SGHTA and CDR2 FQGTGA. The CDR3 spans 15 residues. With 0 bases clipped from V and 5 bases from J, the junction kept 6 bases outside the gene matches. The CDR3 DNA sequence: TGTGCCAGCAGCTTAACCCGACTAGCATGGGAGACCCAGTACTTC. Translated, it gives CASSLTRLAWETQYF.

The chain joins TRBV7-9 to TRBJ2-6; a possible D gene is TRBD2 (6 bases). CDR3 length equals 19 residues. Germline-derived CDR1 and CDR2 are SEHNR and FQNEAQ (reference sequence). V was pared by 6 bases and J by 0 bases, with 21 bases between. CDR3 DNA: TGTGCCAGCAGTGGGCGCGTTGGGCGGGACCCCTCTGGGGCCAACGTCCTGACTTTC. Translated: CASSGRVGRDPSGANVLTF.

CDR3 nucleotide sequence: TGTGCCACCAGCGGGGATTGGTCGGTCACCGGGGAGCTGTTTTTT. Translated: CATSGDWSVTGELFF. The J gene is TRBJ2-2, the V gene TRBV15; the D is unclear. The germline V and J ends were trimmed by 5 bases and 4 bases, with 14 bases remaining between them. This CDR3 has 15 residues. In germline, CDR1 is LNHNV, CDR2 YYDKDF (reference sequence).

The V and J genes are TRBV18 and TRBJ2-7; 9 bases line up with TRBD1. Germline V gene sequence: CDR1 KGHSH, CDR2 LQKENI. The CDR3 loop spans 15 amino acids. The J segment lost 3 bases and the V segment lost 6 bases, leaving 9 bases of the junction unmatched. The CDR3: CASSPKGQGYYEQYF. CDR3 sequence (DNA): TGTGCCAGCTCCCCAAAGGGACAGGGCTACTACGAGCAGTACTTC.

The chain has TRBV10-3 and TRBJ1-1; TRBD1 matches at 7 bases. The CDR3 is 13 amino acids. V lost 10 bases, J lost 8 bases, and 13 bases stayed unmatched. Germline-derived CDR1 and CDR2 are ENHRY and SYGVKD. Here the CDR3 DNA reads TGTGCCAGCACCGGGACAGCCATTCGGGAAGCTTTCTTT. Its protein is CASTGTAIREAFF.

CDR3 DNA sequence: TGTGCCAGCAGTTTCAGAGCGGGAGCCCTTGGGTACGAGCAGTACTTC. This gives the protein CASSFRAGALGYEQYF. The chain couples TRBV28 to TRBJ2-7; 8 nucleotides match TRBD2. With V trimmed by 3 bases and J by 4 bases, 11 bases remained unmatched. The CDR3 loop spans 16 amino acids. Per the germline V gene, CDR1 is MDHEN and CDR2 is SYDVKM.

The rearrangement uses TRBV5-6 and TRBJ1-4; D is ambiguous. V gave up 0 bases and J gave up 7 bases, with 10 bases separating them. This CDR3 spans 14 amino acids. CDR1 is SGHDT and CDR2 is YYEEEE in the germline V gene. CDR3 loop: CASSLGRAAEKLFF. The DNA of the CDR3 is TGTGCCAGCAGCTTGGGGCGGGCGGCTGAAAAACTGTTTTTT.

The chain is built from TRBV15 and TRBJ1-1; D ambiguous. Per germline, CDR1 LNHNV and CDR2 YYDKDF (reference sequence). V was cut by 3 bases and J by 0 bases, with 2 bases left in between. This CDR3 spans 12 amino acids. The CDR3 protein is CATSSMNTEAFF. In nucleotides, the CDR3 is TGTGCCACCAGCAGCATGAACACTGAAGCTTTCTTT.

Concerning this clonotype: This CDR3 is missing its conserved last phenylalanine or tryptophan, likely due to a read error. The chain combines TRBV9 with TRBJ1-6; no firm D call. This CDR3 comprises 16 residues. Germline V gives CDR1 SGDLS, CDR2 YYNGEE. V lost 4 bases and J 1 base, leaving 12 bases between the germline ends. This chain's CDR3 is CASSTGRISYNSPLHL. In nucleotides, the CDR3 is TGTGCCAGCAGCACCGGAAGGATTTCCTATAATTCACCCCTCCACTTG.

The V and J genes are TRBV3-1 and TRBJ2-7; D is possibly TRBD1 (6 bases). CDR3 length: 9 residues. Looked up from germline, CDR1 is LGHDT and CDR2 is YNNKEL (reference sequence). CDR3 in DNA: TGTGCGGAAGGGGGCGAGCAGTACTTC. Translated: CAEGGEQYF.